This record covers a single TCR beta chain. The antigen it recognizes is unknown. Nothing much larger sits one base from this clone, and base qualities are not available. This sample was included in a study of OX40 agonist ivuxolimab in advanced cancers. In the study overall: The costimulatory receptor OX40 (CD134) was targeted by ivuxolimab, a fully human IgG2 agonistic monoclonal antibody. Of the roughly 51 patients in dose escalation, about 20 had hepatocellular carcinoma, roughly 15 had melanoma, 9 had renal cell carcinoma and 9 had head and neck cancer. The point of sequencing TCRbeta in the periphery was to test whether ivuxolimab changed TCR sequence diversity and drove clonal T-cell expansion. The paper reports the monotherapy dose-escalation portion (N of about 50 patients) of the phase I ivuxolimab trial. Three dose-escalation patients achieved partial responses, one with hepatocellular carcinoma and two with cutaneous melanoma. In the dose-escalation cohort, about four fifths of patients were male, and the mean age was 60 years with a range of roughly 23 to 79. Intravenous ivuxolimab was administered to patients every 2 weeks at six dose levels: 0.01, 0.1, 0.3, 1.5, 3 and 10 mg/kg. Patients were allowed to have had prior anti-PD-1, anti-PD-L1 or anti-CTLA-4 therapy, and roughly 40% of the dose-escalation patients had previously received checkpoint inhibitors.

Results and caveats for the whole study, not just this receptor: In the 0.1-3.0 mg/kg groups, partial responders were among the patients with the lowest normalized peripheral clonal expansion, particularly in CD8+ T cells. After ivuxolimab, more expanded clones were found on average in CD8+ T cells than in CD4+ T cells. Antigen specificity was not determined for the clonally expanded peripheral T cells. Clonal expansion of both CD4+ and CD8+ blood T cells was observed from baseline to week 6 at doses 0.1 to 3.0 mg/kg. Low levels of normalized T-cell clonal expansion were also shown by some nonresponding patients.

The trial excluded patients who had a history of autoimmune disease or who were on systemic immunosuppression. In every dose cohort, peripheral blood was drawn for TCR sequencing at baseline, cycle 4 day 1, and cycle 7 day 1. Samples were obtained from an open-label, multicenter, first-in-human phase I dose-escalation trial of ivuxolimab. Adults with locally advanced or metastatic melanoma, renal cell, hepatocellular, or head and neck squamous cell carcinoma were enrolled in the trial. CD4+ and CD8+ T cells were sorted separately from peripheral blood before TCR sequencing. CDR1 and CDR2 are drawn from the germline V gene (reference sequence): SGHNT, YYREEE. Taken from cysteine to phenylalanine, the CDR3 has 15 residues. This entry keeps only the CDR3 DNA: 45 bases, framed from base 1. V is reduced by 0 bases and J by 3 bases, leaving a spacing of 12 bases between them. Genomic DNA was isolated from the sorted cells so that the TCRbeta CDR3 region could be sequenced. The immunoSEQ Assay was used to sequence the TCRbeta CDR3 regions. Not all clones reach the TCRdb copy of this immuneACCESS table, which keeps in-frame sequences only. Checked studies attribute under half of the gap to unresolved V genes and leave the rest unexplained. The sample table holds more than 60,000 clones, of which roughly 85% were seen once. The top ten clones comprise over 3.5% of the sample.

The receptor chain draws on TRBV5-4 and TRBJ1-1; D gene: possibly TRBD1, on 6 matching bases. The sample here was CD4+ or CD8+ T cells sorted from blood, taken in a trial of the OX40 agonist ivuxolimab. This receptor was taken from an adult with an advanced solid tumor such as melanoma, head and neck, liver or kidney cancer. The DNA is as follows: TGTGCCAGCAGCTTGGCCACCGACAGGCACACTGAAGCTTTCTTT. It translates as CASSLATDRHTEAFF.